These 19 T cell receptor beta chains came from one sample sequenced in a study of human T cells and chemical hapten exposure. The time point denotes: healthy volunteer bleed at 2 weeks. RNA extraction used unfractionated whole blood as the source of total RNA. MiXCR, applied by TCRdb to the RACE reads, yields one record per CDR3 protein. The sample has 45,000 or so distinct CDR3 sequences, about 4.8% seen once. Source material: whole blood. These receptors were obtained from a human donor in good health. Some clones in this sample may be carry-over from other donors' samples.

This clonotype was detected ten times or more. The V and J genes are TRBV28 and TRBJ2-1; either TRBD1 or TRBD2 may fit D (5 bases each). V was pared by 3 bases and J by 10 bases, with 7 bases between. Germline V gene data show CDR1 as MDHEN and CDR2 as SYDVKM. The CDR3 runs to 11 residues. For the CDR3, the DNA is TGTGCCAGCAGTTTCCGGGACGAGCAGTTCTTC. Protein product: CASSFRDEQFF.

This clonotype was seen ten or more times. In DNA form, the CDR3 reads TGTGCCAGTAGACCTGGACAGGGGGGTAATTCACCCCTCCACTTT. The encoded protein is CASRPGQGGNSPLHF. The genes are TRBV19 and TRBJ1-6; TRBD1 matches at 10 bases. V lost 6 bases and J lost 6; bases outside the gene matches: 5. Germline CDR1 reads LNHDA; CDR2 reads SQIVND (reference sequence). The CDR3 totals 15 residues.

This clonotype has a handful of counts. The genes are TRBV9 and TRBJ2-3; 8 positions match TRBD2. Per germline, CDR1 SGDLS and CDR2 YYNGEE. This CDR3 has 17 amino acids. Unmatched junction bases numbered 10, after V lost 4 bases and J lost 0 bases. The DNA of the CDR3 is TGTGCCAGCAGCTTCCTTACTAGCGGACAAAGCACAGATACGCAGTATTTT. This translates into CASSFLTSGQSTDTQYF.

This clonotype was recorded at least ten times. The chain uses TRBV23-1 and TRBJ2-3, with 14 bases fitting TRBD2. TRBV23-1 is flagged as an ORF with uncertain function. V was clipped by 3 bases and J by 0 bases; unmatched bases: 11. The CDR3 is 20 amino acids. CDR3 amino acids: CASSQRGGLAGVKSTDTQYF. The CDR3 DNA reads as TGCGCCAGCAGTCAGCGCGGGGGACTAGCGGGAGTAAAGAGCACAGATACGCAGTATTTT.

In this sample, this clonotype turned up a few times. The genes are TRBV18 and TRBJ2-4; 7 bases fit TRBD1. CDR1 is KGHSH and CDR2 is LQKENI in the germline V gene. The CDR3 has 14 residues. J lost 5 bases, V lost 4 bases, and 5 bases had no gene match. CDR3 protein: CASSQQGGQNIQYF. DNA of the CDR3: TGTGCCAGCTCACAACAAGGGGGCCAAAACATTCAGTACTTC.

This chain connects TRBV25-1 to TRBJ2-1; weak D call: TRBD1 (5 bases). Germline CDR1 MGHDK, CDR2 SYGVNS. V gave up 5 bases and J gave up 1 base, with 12 bases separating them. The CDR3 contains 15 residues. CDR3: CASSKLQVSYNEQFF. Written as DNA, the CDR3 is TGTGCCAGCAGTAAGTTACAGGTATCCTACAATGAGCAGTTCTTC.

The genes are TRBV12-3 or TRBV12-4 and TRBJ2-4; the D is unclear. Between the trimmed V and J ends, which lost 6 bases and 0 bases, there was a span of 15 bases. The CDR3 sequence is 16 residues long. CDR3 in amino acids: CASSKLSTLAKNIQYF. CDR3 in DNA: TGTGCCAGCAGCAAATTGTCGACACTAGCCAAAAACATTCAGTACTTC.

This clonotype has ten or more counts. J is TRBJ2-1 and V is TRBV7-3, with D hard to call. Germline CDR1 is SGHTA and CDR2 is FQGTGA. Trimming stripped 2 bases from V and 0 bases from J, with 8 bases between. The CDR3 length is 15 residues. CDR3 in amino acids: CASSLAGNSYNEQFF. In nucleotides, the CDR3 is TGTGCCAGCAGCTTAGCTGGGAACTCCTACAATGAGCAGTTCTTC.

The table lists this clonotype with a few counts. The chain couples TRBV6-5 to TRBJ2-2; 14 nucleotides line up with TRBD2. Germline assignment: CDR1 MNHEY and CDR2 SVGAGI. V was clipped by 6 bases and J by 3 bases; unmatched bases: 12. CDR3 size: 19 residues. The CDR3 DNA is TGTGCCAGCAGCCTTGCTTGGGGACTAGCGGGAGAGGACACCGGGGAGCTGTTTTTT. Translating it yields CASSLAWGLAGEDTGELFF.

This clonotype was detected many times. This chain connects TRBV2 to TRBJ2-2; D assignment may be TRBD1 or TRBD2 (7 bases each). V was pared by 5 bases and J by 5 bases, with 21 bases between. This CDR3 is built from 17 residues. Germline V CDR1 and CDR2: SNHLY, FYNNEI. The CDR3: CASSPRLPRGGTGELFF. The CDR3 DNA follows: TGTGCCAGCAGTCCAAGGCTCCCCAGGGGGGGGACCGGGGAGCTGTTTTTT. Together with reference TRBV2 and TRBJ2-2, the CDR3 gives the full variable domain: EPEVTQTPSHQVTQMGQEVILRCVPISNHLYFYWYRQILGQKVEFLVSFYNNEISEKSEIFDDQFSVERPDGSNFTLKIRSTKLEDSAMYFCASSPRLPRGGTGELFFGEGSRLTVL.

V gene TRBV29-1 combines with J gene TRBJ2-4; no clear D gene. There are 14 residues in the CDR3. CDR1 and CDR2 from the germline V gene are SQVTM and ANQGSEA. Trimming took 7 bases from V and 0 from J, leaving 13 bases between them. The DNA for the CDR3 is TGCAGCGCAGAAAGCGCAGTAGCCAAAAACATTCAGTACTTC. Its translation is CSAESAVAKNIQYF.

At least ten counts were recorded for this clonotype. This rearrangement joins TRBV24-1 to TRBJ2-2, with unresolved D. The length of the CDR3 is 13 residues. The germline V and J ends were trimmed by 5 bases and 8 bases, with 11 bases remaining between them. The germline V gene has CDR1 KGHDR and CDR2 SFDVKD. The chain's CDR3 is CATSGSIRGELFF. CDR3 sequence (DNA): TGTGCCACCAGTGGCTCCATCAGGGGGGAGCTGTTTTTT.

The rearrangement uses TRBV12-3 or TRBV12-4 and TRBJ2-7; 7 nucleotides align to TRBD2. The junction had 8 bases not matched to a gene; V was cut back by 0 bases and J by 6 bases. The CDR3 is 15 amino acids. As DNA, the CDR3 is TGTGCCAGCAGTTTAGCGAGCGGGGCTAGGTCCGAGCAGTACTTC. Translating gives CASSLASGARSEQYF.

This clonotype has a count of ten or more. V and J are TRBV4-1 and TRBJ2-3, with TRBD2 matching over 7 bases. V trimming: 1 base; J trimming: 0 bases; junction bases outside the gene matches: 10. The CDR3 is made up of 18 amino acids. CDR1 MGHRA and CDR2 YSYEKL come from the germline V gene. The DNA of the CDR3 is TGCGCCAGCAGCCAAGCGCTAGCGGAGAGGCCTAGCACAGATACGCAGTATTTT. It is translated as CASSQALAERPSTDTQYF.

This clonotype showed up many times. The chain uses TRBV6-6 and TRBJ2-7, with a possible D match to TRBD2 (6 bases). CDR3 length: 16 amino acids. Trimming took off 7 bases at V and 0 bases at J, with 19 bases between the two ends. CDR1 MNHNY and CDR2 SVGAGI come from the germline V gene (reference sequence). In DNA form, the CDR3 reads TGTGCCAGCACTTCTATCAGAGGGAGGAGCTCCTACGAGCAGTACTTC. Translated: CASTSIRGRSSYEQYF.

The chain has TRBV28 and TRBJ1-4, with D unresolved. Germline V CDR1 and CDR2: MDHEN, SYDVKM. The CDR3 covers 14 residues. The germline V and J ends were trimmed by 2 bases and 8 bases, with 12 bases remaining between them. The CDR3 here is CASSLPGLGEKLFF. The DNA for the CDR3 is TGTGCCAGCAGTTTACCCGGGTTAGGGGAAAAACTGTTTTTT.

Comment on this clonotype: This may stem from a read error, because a much larger clone lies one nucleotide away. Here the CDR3 omits its conserved ending phenylalanine or tryptophan, so a read error is the likely source. This rearrangement joins TRBV9 to TRBJ2-7, with D hard to call. Germline CDR1 reads SGDLS; CDR2 reads YYNGEE. V was trimmed by 0 bases and J by 0 bases, leaving 4 bases between them. The CDR3 sequence is 13 residues long. This chain's CDR3 is CASSVAASYEQYY. The CDR3, as DNA: TGTGCCAGCAGCGTAGCAGCCTCCTACGAGCAGTACTAC.

This clonotype was picked up many times. J is TRBJ1-6 and V is TRBV6-5, with TRBD1 identical over 8 bases. The CDR3 length is 14 residues. V dropped 6 bases and J dropped 9; count of bases not matched to a gene: 7. Germline CDR1 reads MNHEY; CDR2 reads SVGAGI. DNA of the CDR3: TGTGCCAGCAGCCGCCGGGACAGGACTTCACCCCTCCACTTT. Translated, it gives CASSRRDRTSPLHF.

This clonotype was seen at least ten times. V and J are TRBV28 and TRBJ2-1, with a weak D call TRBD1 (5 bases). The CDR3 consists of 13 residues. V dropped 7 bases and J dropped 3 bases, with 10 bases sitting between them. From germline, CDR1 is MDHEN and CDR2 SYDVKM. The CDR3 DNA follows: TGTGCCAGCAAGGGGTGGGACTACAATGAGCAGTTCTTC. This gives the protein CASKGWDYNEQFF.